This entry lists 17 T cell receptor beta chains sequenced from one sample in a study of tumor-infiltrating lymphocytes in glioblastoma multiforme. Three nested ARM-PCR rounds with V-beta and C-beta primers built TCRB libraries. TCRdb fed the multiplex PCR reads into MiXCR, producing one record per CDR3 protein. This table has some 13,000 distinct CDR3 sequences, roughly 60% appearing once. Sequenced material: brain tumor tissue. The source of these receptors is a male donor with glioblastoma.

The rearrangement uses TRBV10-2 and TRBJ2-3; D not certain. The V gene's germline CDR1 is WSHSY and CDR2 SAAADI. The CDR3 spans 15 residues. Trimming left V 2 bases short and J 8 bases short, with 17 bases between. The CDR3 DNA sequence: TGCGCCAGCAGTGAGGCAAGGGCCGGTGCAGGTACGCAGTATTTT. This codes for CASSEARAGAGTQYF.

This clonotype was observed a handful of times. A read error may explain this, as a much larger clone is one base away. The rearrangement joins TRBV28 to TRBJ2-2; TRBD2 matches 7 bases. Germline CDR1 is MDHEN and CDR2 is SYDVKM. The length of the CDR3 is 18 residues. The CDR3 DNA reads TGTGCCTGCAGTTTTTTCGCCGTACGGCGGGAGATGTCCGGGGAGCTGTTTTTT. Translated: CACSFFAVRREMSGELFF.

Of note for this clonotype: Because it lacks the conserved phenylalanine or tryptophan at the end, this CDR3 is likely a read error. The rearrangement uses TRBV4-2 and TRBJ2-7; D is unclear. In germline, CDR1 is LGHNA, CDR2 YNFKEQ. The ends were cut back, 1 base at V and 3 bases at J, with 7 bases in the middle. The CDR3 has 13 residues. CDR3 sequence: CASSQGGNYEQYY. As DNA, the CDR3 is TGTGCCAGCAGCCAAGGTGGGAACTACGAGCAGTACTAC.

The V call is TRBV4-1, the J call TRBJ2-1; weak D call: TRBD2 (6 bases). V was cut by 3 bases and J by 10 bases, with 13 bases left in between. The CDR3 is 13 amino acids. CDR1 MGHRA and CDR2 YSYEKL come from the germline V gene. As DNA, the CDR3 is TGCGCCAGCAGCCAGGTATCGGGGGAAGAGCAGTTCTTC. This translates into CASSQVSGEEQFF.

This clonotype is a singleton in its sample. This chain joins TRBV28 and TRBJ1-5, with D uncertain. This CDR3 has 14 amino acids. Germline values: CDR1 MDHEN, CDR2 SYDVKM. The ends were cut back, 5 bases at V and 13 bases at J, with 21 bases in the middle. The CDR3 here is CASSTQEFNQRQHF. The CDR3 DNA reads as TGTGCCAGCAGTACCCAGGAATTCAATCAGCGTCAGCATTTT.

Points on this clonotype: One end of the junction is discordant with germline, which a read error may explain. This rearrangement joins TRBV10-1 to TRBJ1-1, with D unclear. CDR1 is WNHNN, CDR2 SYGVQD, per germline (reference sequence). The CDR3 is 13 residues long. The CDR3 DNA sequence: TGCGCCAGCACCTTAGTCTGGAACACTGAGGCTTTCTTT. This translates into CASTLVWNTEAFF.

This chain links TRBV4-1 with TRBJ1-6, with no clear D. Trimming took off 8 bases at V and 9 bases at J, with 20 bases between the two ends. Germline-derived CDR1 and CDR2 are MGHRA and YSYEKL. The CDR3 contains 15 residues. The CDR3 nucleotides are TGCGCCAGCCAACACCTGACATTTGGGGTTTCACCCCTCCACTTT. It specifies CASQHLTFGVSPLHF.

The chain's CDR3 is CSVGAAGGNEQFF. The CDR3 bases are TGCAGCGTTGGGGCGGCAGGGGGCAATGAGCAGTTCTTC. V is TRBV29-1 and J is TRBJ2-1, with 7 bases fitting TRBD1. This CDR3 region has 13 residues. Germline-derived CDR1 and CDR2 are SQVTM and ANQGSEA. Germline trimming cut 4 bases from V and 6 bases from J; bases unmatched to any gene: 6.

Judged by abundance, this clonotype is medium-sized. This chain connects TRBV10-2 to TRBJ2-5, with TRBD1 identical over 9 bases. V lost 10 bases to trimming and J lost 3 bases; unmatched junction nucleotides: 3. This CDR3 has 12 residues. CDR1 and CDR2 from the germline V gene are WSHSY and SAAADI. The CDR3 sequence: CATWTGEETQYF. CDR3 sequence (DNA): TGCGCCACCTGGACAGGGGAAGAGACCCAGTACTTC.

Comments on this clonotype: One junction end does not reproduce the germline sequence, and a read error may be involved. This chain connects TRBV29-1 to TRBJ2-7; 7 positions agree with TRBD1. This CDR3 comprises 13 residues. From germline, CDR1 is SQVTM and CDR2 ANQGSEA. CDR3 sequence: CGVIQGTSYEQYF. The CDR3 nucleotides are TGCGGCGTAATACAGGGGACCTCCTACGAGCAGTATTTC.

V is TRBV11-1 and J is TRBJ2-5, with 9 bases identical to TRBD1. The CDR3 covers 15 residues. The germline V gene has CDR1 SGHAT and CDR2 FQDESV (reference sequence). V lost 5 bases, J lost 4 bases, and 8 bases stayed unmatched. The DNA of the CDR3 is TGTGCCAGCAGCCGAATCACAGGGGGCAGAGAGACCCAGTACTTC. Translated: CASSRITGGRETQYF.

This clonotype was counted a few times. The CDR3 reads CAISEGSAPLHYEQYF. CDR3 in DNA: TGTGCCATCAGTGAGGGTTCGGCACCCTTACACTACGAGCAGTACTTC. The chain links TRBV10-3 to TRBJ2-7; D is uncertain. Germline loops: CDR1 ENHRY, CDR2 SYGVKD. This CDR3 comprises 16 residues. The V end was cut by 2 bases, the J end by 3 bases, with 17 bases between.

Details on this clonotype: Relative to the germline gene, one junction end is altered; a read error may explain this. This rearrangement joins TRBV20-1 to TRBJ2-4, with 10 bases matching TRBD1. The CDR3 runs to 19 residues. Germline CDR1 is DFQATT and CDR2 is SNEGSKA (reference sequence). The DNA of the CDR3 is TGCAGTGCCAGAGGCCCGGACAGGGGGATTCGGAAAGCCAAAAACACTCAGTACTTC. Translating gives CSARGPDRGIRKAKNTQYF.

This chain connects TRBV12-3 or TRBV12-4 to TRBJ2-2, with D possibly being TRBD1 (6 bases). The CDR3 is 18 amino acids. V was cut by 1 base and J by 6 bases, with 21 bases left in between. The chain's CDR3 is CASSLGVRRTEGAGELFF. The CDR3 nucleotides are TGTGCCAGCAGTTTAGGAGTCAGGAGAACCGAGGGGGCCGGGGAGCTGTTTTTT.

As regards this clonotype: No conserved phenylalanine or tryptophan is present at the end of the CDR3, so a read error is the likely explanation. V usage is TRBV20-1 and J usage is TRBJ1-2; a possible D gene is TRBD1 (6 bases). CDR1 and CDR2 (germline): DFQATT, SNEGSKA (reference sequence). This CDR3 is built from 14 residues. The CDR3 DNA is TGCAGTGCTAGGTTGGGGGCTCCAAGCTATAGCTACACCTAC. Protein: CSARLGAPSYSYTY.

This chain uses TRBV6-1 with TRBJ2-6; D gene unclear. There are 14 residues in the CDR3. Trimming removed 9 bases from V and 4 bases from J, with 13 bases in between. Germline V gene sequence: CDR1 MNHNS, CDR2 SASEGT. Here the CDR3 reads CARSSAAGANVLTF. CDR3 DNA: TGTGCCAGAAGCTCCGCGGCCGGGGCCAACGTCCTGACTTTC.

This sequence joins TRBV5-4 and TRBJ2-5; D not certain. CDR1 and CDR2 (germline): SGHNT, YYREEE (reference sequence). The CDR3 has 13 residues. Between the trimmed V and J ends, which lost 8 bases and 5 bases, there was a span of 16 bases. The CDR3 reads CARSPMGGETQYF. The CDR3, as DNA: TGTGCCAGGAGCCCCATGGGTGGGGAGACCCAGTACTTC. The full variable domain, with the rest looked up from reference TRBV5-4 and TRBJ2-5, is ETGVTQSPTHLIKTRGQQVTLRCSSQSGHNTVSWYQQALGQGPQFIFQYYREEENGRGNFPPRFSGLQFPNYSSELNVNALELDDSALYLCARSPMGGETQYFGPGTRLLVL.